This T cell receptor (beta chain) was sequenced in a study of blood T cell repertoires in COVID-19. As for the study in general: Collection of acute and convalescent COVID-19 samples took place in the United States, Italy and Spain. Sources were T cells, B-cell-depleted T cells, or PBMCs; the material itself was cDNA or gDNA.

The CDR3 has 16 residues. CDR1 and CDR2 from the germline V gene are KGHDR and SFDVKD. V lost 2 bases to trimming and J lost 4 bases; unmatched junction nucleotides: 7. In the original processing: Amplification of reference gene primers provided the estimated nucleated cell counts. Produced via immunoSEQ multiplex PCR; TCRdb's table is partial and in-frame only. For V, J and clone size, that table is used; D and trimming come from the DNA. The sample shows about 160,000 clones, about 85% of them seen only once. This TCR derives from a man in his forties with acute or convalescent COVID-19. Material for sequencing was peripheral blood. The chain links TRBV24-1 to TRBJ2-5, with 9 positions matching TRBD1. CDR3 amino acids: CATSDSTGGKGETQYF. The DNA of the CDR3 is TGTGCCACCAGTGATTCTACAGGGGGCAAAGGAGAGACCCAGTACTTC.